The sequence of this TCR beta chain was determined in a study of shared clonotypes between healthy human individuals. At a deep level, the assay was run. Only in-frame clones appear in the TCRdb table, and some are missing; sequencing was by immunoSEQ multiplex PCR. Of approximately 500,000 clones in the sample, about 85% are singletons; the top ten hold about 13%. The CDR3 has 14 amino acids. Germline V gene lookup returns CDR1 LNHDA and CDR2 SQIVND (reference sequence). The trim removed 4 bases at V and 7 bases at J, leaving 5 bases unmatched. The specimen sequenced was PBMCs. The sequence came from a woman aged 40 to 55 in good health. Some clones in this sample may be carry-over from other donors' samples. This chain connects TRBV19 to TRBJ1-4; 8 bases align to TRBD1. CDR3 loop: CASSTTGVAEKLFF. The DNA for the CDR3 is TGTGCCAGTAGTACGACAGGGGTTGCTGAAAAACTGTTTTTT.